This entry lists 8 T cell receptor beta chains sequenced from one sample in a study of cytomegalovirus exposure and HLA in healthy donors. Use of 60 Vbeta and 13 Jbeta primers characterized the PCR. Assay used: immunoSEQ multiplex PCR; TCRdb lists only in-frame clones, some missing. The data contain roughly 300,000 clones, roughly 89% of them singletons. The sequenced material came from PBMCs. These receptors all come from a man aged 35 to 55 in good health and CMV-seropositive.

V is TRBV28 and J is TRBJ1-2; 12 bases are shared with TRBD1. This CDR3 has 15 amino acids. CDR1 is MDHEN and CDR2 is SYDVKM in the germline V gene. Germline trimming cut 3 bases from V and 5 bases from J; bases unmatched to any gene: 4. This chain's CDR3 is CASSLGGQGAYGYTF. CDR3 sequence (DNA): TGTGCCAGCAGTTTGGGGGGACAGGGGGCGTATGGCTACACCTTC.

This clone was seen a single time. The junction does not match germline at one end; this may be a read error. V gene TRBV7-9 combines with J gene TRBJ1-3; perhaps TRBD1 as D (6 bases). CDR3 length: 16 residues. Germline V gene lookup returns CDR1 SEHNR and CDR2 FQNEAQ (reference sequence). In DNA form, the CDR3 reads TGTTCCAGCAGCACAGCCGCAGGGGTTCGCGGGAACACCATATATTTT. Its translation: CSSSTAAGVRGNTIYF.

The chain uses TRBV28 and TRBJ2-7; 8 bases line up with TRBD1. The germline CDR1 and CDR2 sequences are MDHEN and SYDVKM. This CDR3 is 14 amino acids long. With V trimmed by 3 bases and J by 3 bases, 4 bases remained unmatched. The chain's CDR3 is CASSLDRADYEQYF. The DNA for the CDR3 is TGTGCCAGCAGTTTGGACAGGGCGGACTACGAGCAGTACTTC.

The V call is TRBV19, the J call TRBJ1-5, with 9 bases fitting TRBD1. Looked up from germline, CDR1 is LNHDA and CDR2 is SQIVND (reference sequence). V lost 0 bases, J lost 0 bases, and 9 bases stayed unmatched. The CDR3 loop spans 19 amino acids. The CDR3 here is CASSIDQVQGALSNQPQHF. The CDR3 coding sequence is TGTGCCAGTAGTATAGATCAAGTACAGGGGGCGCTTAGCAATCAGCCCCAGCATTTT.

This chain links TRBV5-1 with TRBJ2-1; 8 nucleotides align to TRBD1. This CDR3 is 15 amino acids long. The trim removed 4 bases at V and 3 bases at J, leaving 6 bases unmatched. Germline-derived CDR1 and CDR2 are SGHRS and YFSETQ. The CDR3 protein is CASSHETGDYNEQFF. DNA for the CDR3: TGCGCCAGCAGCCACGAGACAGGGGACTACAATGAGCAGTTCTTC.

The chain carries TRBV25-1 and TRBJ2-2; no definite D call. The CDR3 runs to 15 residues. Per germline, CDR1 MGHDK and CDR2 SYGVNS. Between the trimmed V and J ends, which lost 3 bases and 2 bases, there was a span of 10 bases. In DNA form, the CDR3 reads TGTGCCAGCAGTGATCCCGGTTATAACACCGGGGAGCTGTTTTTT. It encodes CASSDPGYNTGELFF.

V is TRBV4-3 and J is TRBJ2-2, with 9 bases fitting TRBD1. With 4 bases clipped from V and 6 bases from J, the junction kept 0 bases outside the gene matches. Germline V gene data show CDR1 as LGHNA and CDR2 as YSLEER. The CDR3 extends over 13 amino acids. CDR3 bases: TGCGCCAGCAGCCGGGACAGGGCCGGGGAGCTGTTTTTT. This translates into CASSRDRAGELFF.

This clone was found once. This chain's CDR3 is CASSLGLAGVAGELFF. CDR3 bases: TGCGCCAGCAGCTTGGGTTTAGCGGGAGTCGCCGGGGAGCTGTTTTTT. The chain has TRBV5-1 and TRBJ2-2; 9 nucleotides agree with TRBD2. The V and J ends lost 0 bases and 6 bases, in that order; junction bases with no gene match: 6. Germline-derived CDR1 and CDR2 are SGHRS and YFSETQ. This CDR3 region has 16 residues.